This T cell receptor beta chain is drawn from a study of control samples from healthy donors and cancer patients. Sequencing was performed with immunoSEQ multiplex PCR; in TCRdb, only in-frame clones are kept and a portion is missing. The table shows more than 85,000 clones, with 85% to 90% occurring only once. This CDR3 comprises 19 residues. The V gene's germline CDR1 is LNHDA and CDR2 SQIVND (reference sequence). V was trimmed by 0 bases and J by 0 bases, leaving 20 bases between them. The chain joins TRBV19 to TRBJ1-1; no clear D. This TCR came from a woman in her forties or fifties in good health. Sequenced: blood. CDR3: CASSIDGPSRQAMNTEAFF. DNA of the CDR3: TGTGCCAGTAGTATAGATGGCCCGAGTAGGCAAGCGATGAACACTGAAGCTTTCTTT.